This record concerns one TCR beta chain sequence. What it recognizes is unknown. Library preparation for TCR beta used quantitative 5'-RACE with molecular barcodes. TCRdb reprocessed the 5' RACE reads via MiXCR and lists one record per CDR3 protein. The repertoire holds around 150,000 distinct CDR3 sequences, with 15% to 20% as singletons. This specimen comes from a study of CD8 T cells in ankylosing spondylitis. Findings of the study overall: Matched synovial fluid from ankylosing spondylitis patients was reported to be enriched for disease-linked clones. Disease-linked clones, CD8+, were relatively rare in peripheral blood.

The clonotype comes from a male donor with ankylosing spondylitis or in good health (not recorded which). The sample consisted of blood, either unsorted or a sorted T cell fraction (not recorded which).

CDR3 in DNA: TGTGCCAGCAGTTTTGGGACAGGGAGGATCAATGAGCAGTTCTTC. Translated: CASSFGTGRINEQFF. J is TRBJ2-1 and V is TRBV11-2, with 9 bases matching TRBD1. Per germline, CDR1 SGHAT and CDR2 FQNNGV. CDR3 size: 15 residues. V was pared by 6 bases and J by 6 bases, with 9 bases of the junction left unmatched.